This T cell receptor beta chain was retrieved from a study of T cell repertoires in cytomegalovirus infection. Study-wide findings and caveats: Dominating the ex vivo response were TCR beta clonotypes that were CMV-specific and HLA-C-restricted. Summed frequency of public TCR beta families distinguished CMV carriers with the relevant HLA.

TCRdb reprocessed the reads via MiXCR and lists one record per CDR3 protein. The profile covers 650,000 to 850,000 distinct CDR3 sequences, with just under 30% appearing a single time and around 13% taken by the ten largest. CDR1 SGHNT and CDR2 YENEEA come from the germline V gene. V lost 4 bases and J 5 bases, leaving 9 bases between the germline ends. The CDR3 extends over 13 amino acids. This clonotype was picked up one time. Its antigen is not known. Source: cultured CD8+ T cells from PBMCs, taken from culture after CMV antigen stimulation. This clonotype was obtained from a human donor in good health (CMV status not recorded). Some clones in this sample may be carry-over from other donors' samples. V and J are TRBV11-3 and TRBJ2-1, with D perhaps TRBD2 (6 bases). The chain's CDR3 is CASSSRRDNEQFF. The CDR3, as DNA: TGTGCCAGCAGCTCCCGGAGGGACAATGAGCAGTTCTTC.